These 10 T cell receptor beta chains share one sample of origin, sequenced in a study of blood T cell repertoires in COVID-19. Some clones are missing from TCRdb's copy, which holds only in-frame ones; the method was immunoSEQ multiplex PCR. Of more than 80,000 clones in the sample, 75% to 90% were seen once. Sequencing was done on a sample of peripheral blood. These receptors were obtained from a human donor with active COVID-19. The donor label of this sample is uncertain.

In its sample, this clone was seen once. The chain has TRBV5-6 and TRBJ2-7; 8 bases agree with TRBD1. The CDR3 has 13 residues. Germline V gives CDR1 SGHDT, CDR2 YYEEEE. V dropped 3 bases and J dropped 3; count of bases not matched to a gene: 2. CDR3: CASSSRGRYEQYF. The CDR3 coding sequence is TGTGCCAGCAGCTCCAGGGGGCGCTACGAGCAGTACTTC.

The chain joins TRBV6-5 to TRBJ1-6; TRBD1 might be the D (6 bases). Germline CDR1 is MNHEY and CDR2 is SVGAGI. The CDR3 is 14 amino acids. Between the trimmed V and J ends, which lost 6 bases and 3 bases, there was a span of 9 bases. The CDR3 DNA follows: TGTGCCAGCAGAGGACAGAACTATAATTCACCCCTCCACTTT. Translating gives CASRGQNYNSPLHF.

The V call is TRBV5-1, the J call TRBJ2-1, with 8 nucleotides matching TRBD1. Germline V gives CDR1 SGHRS, CDR2 YFSETQ. This CDR3 has 14 residues. Germline trimming cut 4 bases from V and 4 bases from J; bases unmatched to any gene: 4. The CDR3 is CASSKGQAYNEQFF. The CDR3 nucleotides read TGCGCCAGCAGCAAGGGACAGGCATACAATGAGCAGTTCTTC.

J is TRBJ1-5 and V is TRBV4-1; 7 bases line up with TRBD1. Germline values: CDR1 MGHRA, CDR2 YSYEKL. CDR3 length equals 17 residues. V lost 4 bases to trimming and J lost 0 bases; unmatched junction nucleotides: 9. The CDR3 sequence: CASSRTGGWTSNQPQHF. The DNA for the CDR3 is TGCGCCAGCAGCCGGACAGGAGGATGGACTAGCAATCAGCCCCAGCATTTT.

Only a few counts were recorded for this clone. This chain uses TRBV7-9 with TRBJ1-1; D uncertain. The CDR3 has 14 residues. Germline CDR1 and CDR2: SEHNR and FQNEAQ (reference sequence). V shed 11 bases and J shed 0 bases, with 16 bases lying between them. CDR3 nucleotide sequence: TGTGCCTCTCAGGAGGTGCCCTTGAACACTGAAGCTTTCTTT. This gives the protein CASQEVPLNTEAFF.

The chain links TRBV18 to TRBJ2-7; 7 nucleotides agree with TRBD2. The CDR3 is made up of 16 amino acids. Losses at the gene ends were 3 bases for V and 6 bases for J; bases not matched to a gene: 14. Germline values: CDR1 KGHSH, CDR2 LQKENI. This chain's CDR3 is CASSPSQGGSGREQYF. Written as DNA, the CDR3 is TGTGCCAGCTCACCTAGCCAGGGCGGGAGCGGGCGCGAGCAGTACTTC.

The gene calls are TRBV6-2 or TRBV6-3 and TRBJ2-1; no firm D call. This CDR3 comprises 15 residues. V lost 0 bases, J lost 3 bases, and 9 bases lay in between. Germline values: CDR1 MNHEY, CDR2 SVGEGT. CDR3 DNA sequence: TGTGCCAGCAGTTACTCTGGCAGGATCTACAATGAGCAGTTCTTC. Residues: CASSYSGRIYNEQFF.

This clone appeared a single time. The CDR3 reads CASSSTGASNYGYTF. The CDR3 DNA is TGTGCCAGTAGTAGTACAGGGGCATCTAACTATGGCTACACCTTC. The chain links TRBV19 to TRBJ1-2, with 7 bases matching TRBD1. The CDR3 has 15 residues. CDR1 LNHDA and CDR2 SQIVND come from the germline V gene (reference sequence). V shed 4 bases, J shed 0 bases, and the junction held 5 bases outside the gene matches. Together with reference TRBV19 and TRBJ1-2, the CDR3 gives the full variable domain: DGGITQSPKYLFRKEGQNVTLSCEQNLNHDAMYWYRQDPGQGLRLIYYSQIVNDFQKGDIAEGYSVSREKKESFPLTVTSAQKNPTAFYLCASSSTGASNYGYTFGSGTRLTVV.

J is TRBJ2-2 and V is TRBV20-1; 8 nucleotides line up with TRBD2. The CDR3 runs 16 residues. V shed 6 bases, J shed 7 bases, and the junction held 16 bases outside the gene matches. Germline V gene lookup returns CDR1 DFQATT and CDR2 SNEGSKA (reference sequence). The DNA of the CDR3 is TGCAGTGCCAGTCAAGCGGGGGACATCGGCGGCGGGGAGCTGTTTTTT. This encodes CSASQAGDIGGGELFF.

The V and J genes are TRBV20-1 and TRBJ1-2, with D perhaps matching TRBD1 (5 bases). Per the germline V gene, CDR1 is DFQATT and CDR2 is SNEGSKA (reference sequence). The V gene lost 8 bases and the J gene lost 2 bases, with 9 bases spanning the gap. The CDR3 length is 11 residues. In DNA form, the CDR3 reads TGCAGTCCCCGGGGGAACTATGGCTACACCTTC. This translates into CSPRGNYGYTF.